Sequencing of this T cell receptor beta chain was carried out in a study of PD-L1 blockade in urothelial cancer. Across the whole study: When patients started atezolizumab in about 2014, it was given at 1,200 mg intravenously every 3 weeks. Specimens of blood held a median count of 141,255 T cells.

From germline, CDR1 is SGHVS and CDR2 FNYEAQ. The CDR3 has 16 residues. V was shortened by 1 base and J by 3 bases, with 13 bases between the two germline ends. The time point: pretreatment peripheral blood. Using immunoSEQ multiplex PCR, the repertoire was profiled, and TCRdb retains in-frame clones only, with some absent. The profile covers tens of thousands of clones, with roughly 90% appearing a single time and around 1.7% taken by the ten largest. The rearrangement uses TRBV7-6 and TRBJ2-1; D possibly corresponds to TRBD2 (6 bases). The clonotype was recovered from a man aged 55 to 70 with urothelial cancer. The specimen was PBMCs, collected around atezolizumab (anti-PD-L1) treatment. CDR3 DNA: TGTGCCAGCAGCTTAGTTGGGGGGAGGAACTACAATGAGCAGTTCTTC. Translation gives CASSLVGGRNYNEQFF.